Detailed here is one TCR beta chain. Antigen: not known. Amplification of the TCR beta CDR3 regions used RNA transcripts (as template). RT-PCR was first run with HTBI primers, then multiplex PCR in a second round. TCRdb reanalysed the multiplex PCR reads using MiXCR and keeps one entry per CDR3 protein. The data hold a few hundred thousand distinct CDR3 sequences, with approximately 15% observed a single time. As the starting material, roughly 9.7 ml of fresh peripheral blood yielded the PBMCs. This sample is drawn from a study of Graves' ophthalmopathy and Graves' hyperthyroidism. Findings of the study overall: At 60% to 71% sensitivity and 72.22% specificity, the model predicted progression of the ophthalmopathy. Blood also carried most expanded thyroid clonotypes exceeding 0.001 frequency.

With 4 bases clipped from V and 3 bases from J, the junction kept 7 bases outside the gene matches. The germline gives CDR1 MNHEY, CDR2 SVGAGI. This CDR3 contains 15 residues. The receptor's source is a woman aged 18-35 years with stable Graves' hyperthyroidism. This rearrangement joins TRBV6-5 to TRBJ1-2; TRBD1 aligns across 8 bases. The sample was peripheral blood. The CDR3 reads CASSFGQGYYYGYTF. CDR3 in DNA: TGTGCCAGCAGTTTCGGACAGGGCTATTACTATGGCTACACCTTC.